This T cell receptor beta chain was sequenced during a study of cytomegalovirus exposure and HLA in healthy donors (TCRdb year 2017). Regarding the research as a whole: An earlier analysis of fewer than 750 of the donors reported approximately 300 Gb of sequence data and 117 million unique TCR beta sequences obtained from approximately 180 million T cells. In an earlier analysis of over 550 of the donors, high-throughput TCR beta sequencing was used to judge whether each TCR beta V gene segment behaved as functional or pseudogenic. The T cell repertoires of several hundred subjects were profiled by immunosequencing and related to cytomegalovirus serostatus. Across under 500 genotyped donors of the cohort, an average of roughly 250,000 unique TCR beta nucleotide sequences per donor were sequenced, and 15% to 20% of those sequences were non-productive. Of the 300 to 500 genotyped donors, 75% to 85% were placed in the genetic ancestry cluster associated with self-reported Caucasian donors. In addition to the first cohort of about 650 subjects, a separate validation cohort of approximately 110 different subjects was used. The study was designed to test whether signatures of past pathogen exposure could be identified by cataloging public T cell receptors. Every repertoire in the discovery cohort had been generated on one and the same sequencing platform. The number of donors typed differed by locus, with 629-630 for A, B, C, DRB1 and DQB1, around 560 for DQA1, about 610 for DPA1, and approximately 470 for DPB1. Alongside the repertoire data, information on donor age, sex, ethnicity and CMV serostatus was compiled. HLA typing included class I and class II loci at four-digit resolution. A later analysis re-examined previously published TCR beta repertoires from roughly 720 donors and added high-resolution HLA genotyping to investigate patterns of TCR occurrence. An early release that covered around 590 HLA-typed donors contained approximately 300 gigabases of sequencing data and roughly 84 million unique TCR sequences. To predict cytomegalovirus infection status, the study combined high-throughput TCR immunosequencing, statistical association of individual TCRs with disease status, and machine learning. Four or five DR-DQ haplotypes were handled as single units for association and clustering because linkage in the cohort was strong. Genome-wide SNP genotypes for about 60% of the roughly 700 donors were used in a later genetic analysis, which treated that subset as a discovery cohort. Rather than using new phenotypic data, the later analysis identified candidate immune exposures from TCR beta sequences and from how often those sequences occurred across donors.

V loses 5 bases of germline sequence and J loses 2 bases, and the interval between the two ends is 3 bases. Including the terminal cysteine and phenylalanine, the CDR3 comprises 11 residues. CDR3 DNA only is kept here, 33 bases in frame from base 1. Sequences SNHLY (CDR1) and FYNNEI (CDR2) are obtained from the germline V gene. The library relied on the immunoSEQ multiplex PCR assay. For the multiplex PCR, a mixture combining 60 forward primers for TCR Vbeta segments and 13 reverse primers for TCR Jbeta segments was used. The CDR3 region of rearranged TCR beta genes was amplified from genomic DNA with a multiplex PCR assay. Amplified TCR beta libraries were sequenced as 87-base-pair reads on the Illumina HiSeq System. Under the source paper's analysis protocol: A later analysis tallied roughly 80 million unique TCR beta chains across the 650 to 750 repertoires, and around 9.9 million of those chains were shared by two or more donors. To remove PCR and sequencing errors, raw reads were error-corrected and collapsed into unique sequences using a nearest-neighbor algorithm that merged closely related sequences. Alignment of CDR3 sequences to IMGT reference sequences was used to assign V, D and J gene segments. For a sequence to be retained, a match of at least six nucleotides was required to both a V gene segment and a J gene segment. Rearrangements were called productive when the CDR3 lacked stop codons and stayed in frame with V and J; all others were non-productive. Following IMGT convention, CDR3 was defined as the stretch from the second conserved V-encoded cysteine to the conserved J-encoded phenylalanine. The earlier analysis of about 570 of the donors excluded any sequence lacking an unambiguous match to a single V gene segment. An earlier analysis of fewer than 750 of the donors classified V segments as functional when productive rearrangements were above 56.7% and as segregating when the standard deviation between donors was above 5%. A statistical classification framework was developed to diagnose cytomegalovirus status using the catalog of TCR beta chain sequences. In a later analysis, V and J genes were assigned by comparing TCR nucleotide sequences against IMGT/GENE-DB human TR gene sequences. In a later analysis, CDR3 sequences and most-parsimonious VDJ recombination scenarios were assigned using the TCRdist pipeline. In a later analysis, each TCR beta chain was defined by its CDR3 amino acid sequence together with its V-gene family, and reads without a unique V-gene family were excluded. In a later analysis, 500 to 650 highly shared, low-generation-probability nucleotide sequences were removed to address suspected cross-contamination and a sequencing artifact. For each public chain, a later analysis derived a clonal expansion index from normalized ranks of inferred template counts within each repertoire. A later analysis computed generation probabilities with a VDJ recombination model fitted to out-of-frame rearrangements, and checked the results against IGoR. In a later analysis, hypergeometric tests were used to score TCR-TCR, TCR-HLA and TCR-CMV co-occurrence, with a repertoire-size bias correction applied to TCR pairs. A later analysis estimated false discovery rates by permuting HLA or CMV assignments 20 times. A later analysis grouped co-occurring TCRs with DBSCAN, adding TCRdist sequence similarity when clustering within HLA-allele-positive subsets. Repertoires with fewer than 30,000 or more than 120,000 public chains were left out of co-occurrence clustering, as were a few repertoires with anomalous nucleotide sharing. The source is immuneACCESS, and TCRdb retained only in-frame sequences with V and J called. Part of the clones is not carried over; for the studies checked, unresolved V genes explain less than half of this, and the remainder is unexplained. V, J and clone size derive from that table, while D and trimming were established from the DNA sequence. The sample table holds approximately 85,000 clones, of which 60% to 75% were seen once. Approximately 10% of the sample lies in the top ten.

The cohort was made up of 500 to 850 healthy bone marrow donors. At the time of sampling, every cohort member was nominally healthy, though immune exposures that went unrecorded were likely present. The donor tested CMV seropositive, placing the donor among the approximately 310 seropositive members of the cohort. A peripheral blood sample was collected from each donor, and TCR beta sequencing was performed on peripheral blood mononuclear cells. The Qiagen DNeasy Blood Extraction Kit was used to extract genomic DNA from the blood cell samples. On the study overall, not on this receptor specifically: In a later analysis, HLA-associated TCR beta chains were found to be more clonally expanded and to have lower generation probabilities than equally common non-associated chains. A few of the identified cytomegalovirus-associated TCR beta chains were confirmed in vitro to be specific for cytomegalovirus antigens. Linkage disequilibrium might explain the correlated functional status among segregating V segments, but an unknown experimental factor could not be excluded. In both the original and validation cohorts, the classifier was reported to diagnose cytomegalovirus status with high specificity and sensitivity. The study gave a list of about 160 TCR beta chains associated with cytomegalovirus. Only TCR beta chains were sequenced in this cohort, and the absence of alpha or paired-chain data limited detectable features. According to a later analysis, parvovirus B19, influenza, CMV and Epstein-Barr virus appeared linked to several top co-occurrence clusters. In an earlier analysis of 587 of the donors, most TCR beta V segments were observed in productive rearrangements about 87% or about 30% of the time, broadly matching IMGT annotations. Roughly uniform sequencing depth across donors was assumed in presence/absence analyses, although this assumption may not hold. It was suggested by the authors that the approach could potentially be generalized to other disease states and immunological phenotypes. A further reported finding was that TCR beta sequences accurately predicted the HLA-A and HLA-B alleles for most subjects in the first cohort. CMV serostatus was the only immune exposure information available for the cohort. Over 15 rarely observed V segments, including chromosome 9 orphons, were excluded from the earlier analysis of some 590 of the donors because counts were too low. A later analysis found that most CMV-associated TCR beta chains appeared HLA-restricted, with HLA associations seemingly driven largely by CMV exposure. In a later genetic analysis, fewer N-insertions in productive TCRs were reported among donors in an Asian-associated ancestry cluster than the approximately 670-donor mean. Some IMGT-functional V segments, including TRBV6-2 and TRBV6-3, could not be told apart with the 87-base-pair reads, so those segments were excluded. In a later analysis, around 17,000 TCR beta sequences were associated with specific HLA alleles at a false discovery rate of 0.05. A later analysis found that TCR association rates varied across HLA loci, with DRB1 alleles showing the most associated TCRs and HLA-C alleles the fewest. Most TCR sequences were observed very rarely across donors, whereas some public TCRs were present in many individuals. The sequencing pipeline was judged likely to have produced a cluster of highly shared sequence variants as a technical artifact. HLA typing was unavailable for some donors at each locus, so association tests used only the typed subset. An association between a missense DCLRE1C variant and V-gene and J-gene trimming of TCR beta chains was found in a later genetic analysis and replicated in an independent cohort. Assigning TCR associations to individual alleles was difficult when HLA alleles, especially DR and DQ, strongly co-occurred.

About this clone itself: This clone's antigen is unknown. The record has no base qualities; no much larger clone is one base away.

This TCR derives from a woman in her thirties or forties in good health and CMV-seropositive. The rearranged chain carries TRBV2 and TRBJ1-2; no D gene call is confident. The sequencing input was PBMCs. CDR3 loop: CASSQNYGYTF. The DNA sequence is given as TGTGCCAGCAGTCAGAACTATGGCTACACCTTC.